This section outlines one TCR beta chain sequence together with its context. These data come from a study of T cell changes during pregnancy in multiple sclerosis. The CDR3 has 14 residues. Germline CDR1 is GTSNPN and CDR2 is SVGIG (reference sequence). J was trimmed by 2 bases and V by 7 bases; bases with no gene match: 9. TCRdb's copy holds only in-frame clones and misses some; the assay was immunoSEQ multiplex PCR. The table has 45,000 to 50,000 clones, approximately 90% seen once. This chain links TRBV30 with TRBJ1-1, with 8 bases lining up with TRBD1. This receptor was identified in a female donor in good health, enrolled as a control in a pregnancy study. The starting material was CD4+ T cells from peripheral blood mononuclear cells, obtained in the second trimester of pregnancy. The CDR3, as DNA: TGTGCCTCCAAATTGGGGACAGGAAACACTGAAGCTTTCTTT. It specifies CASKLGTGNTEAFF.